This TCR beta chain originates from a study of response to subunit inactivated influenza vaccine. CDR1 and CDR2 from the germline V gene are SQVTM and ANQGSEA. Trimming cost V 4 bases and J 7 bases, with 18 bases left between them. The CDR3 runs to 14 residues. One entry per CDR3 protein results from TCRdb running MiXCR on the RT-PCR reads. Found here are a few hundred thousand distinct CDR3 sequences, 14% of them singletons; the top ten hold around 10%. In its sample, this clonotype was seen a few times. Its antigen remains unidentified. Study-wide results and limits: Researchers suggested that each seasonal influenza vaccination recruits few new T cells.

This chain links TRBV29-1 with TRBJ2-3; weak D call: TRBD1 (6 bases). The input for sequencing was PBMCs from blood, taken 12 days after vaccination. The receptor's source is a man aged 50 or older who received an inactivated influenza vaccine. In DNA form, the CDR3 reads TGCAGCGTTGCCCGGGACATACCACAGAATACGCAGTATTTT. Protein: CSVARDIPQNTQYF.